The rows below give T cell receptor beta chains drawn from one sample of a study of T-cell memory formation after mild COVID-19. One entry per CDR3 protein results from TCRdb running MiXCR on the 5' RACE reads. The repertoire consists of around 200,000 distinct CDR3 sequences, with about 11% occurring once and the leading ten covering approximately 3%. The material sequenced was PBMCs or a T cell subset sorted from them (not recorded which). The source of these receptors is a man aged 18-30 years who had mild COVID-19 (a few samples of this study predate the infection). Cell type and time point are not known. The CDR3 runs from the conserved cysteine through the conserved F or W. The D gene is left open where the match is weak. Where a row states a size, it is once, few, many or the class of an expanded clone; other rows omit it.

D gene,J gene,clone size,V gene,CDR3 protein,CDR3 DNA
TRBD1,TRBJ1-1,many,TRBV4-2,CASSQAGTGGWTEAFF,TGTGCCAGCAGCCAAGCCGGGACAGGGGGTTGGACTGAAGCTTTCTTT
.,TRBJ1-2,.,TRBV7-2,CASSLAGESGYTF,TGTGCCAGCAGCTTAGCAGGGGAAAGCGGCTACACCTTC
.,TRBJ1-1,.,TRBV20-1,CSAQGEAFF,TGCAGTGCCCAGGGTGAAGCTTTCTTT
TRBD1,TRBJ1-6,.,TRBV6-5,CASSASGTERSPLHF,TGTGCCAGCAGTGCCTCCGGGACAGAACGGTCACCCCTCCACTTT
.,TRBJ2-7,.,TRBV12-3/TRBV12-4,CASSATGRSYEQYF,TGTGCCAGCAGTGCCACAGGGAGGAGCTACGAGCAGTACTTC
TRBD2,TRBJ2-1,.,TRBV2,CASSGGGGREQFF,TGTGCCAGCAGTGGGGGCGGGGGGCGAGAGCAGTTCTTC
TRBD1,TRBJ1-1,many,TRBV5-1,CASSLGTGGMNTEAFF,TGCGCCAGCAGCCTTGGGACAGGGGGCATGAACACTGAAGCTTTCTTT
.,TRBJ2-1,few,TRBV18,CASSPVRGLNEQFF,TGTGCCAGCTCACCGGTGCGGGGACTCAATGAGCAGTTCTTC
.,TRBJ2-1,many,TRBV7-2,CASSLALGNEQFF,TGTGCCAGCAGCTTAGCACTGGGCAATGAGCAGTTCTTC
.,TRBJ1-2,few,TRBV11-2,CASSLVQSSNYGYTF,TGTGCCAGCAGCTTAGTACAGTCCTCGAACTATGGCTACACCTTC
.,TRBJ1-3,.,TRBV7-2,CASSQQGGGNTIYF,TGTGCCAGCAGCCAACAGGGAGGTGGAAACACCATATATTTT
.,TRBJ1-4,.,TRBV25-1,CATSQWGPSTNEKLFF,TGTGCCACCTCCCAGTGGGGACCTTCAACTAATGAAAAACTGTTTTTT
TRBD2,TRBJ2-1,.,TRBV19,CASSMVTSGANEQFF,TGTGCCAGTAGTATGGTCACTAGCGGGGCCAATGAGCAGTTCTTC
.,TRBJ1-5,.,TRBV27,CASRTGLQPQHF,TGTGCCAGCAGAACAGGGCTCCAGCCCCAGCATTTT
.,TRBJ2-2,many,TRBV12-3/TRBV12-4,CASSSSGELFF,TGTGCCAGCAGTTCTTCCGGGGAGCTGTTTTTT
.,TRBJ1-2,.,TRBV7-2,CASSLARRGYGYTF,TGTGCCAGCAGCTTAGCGCGTCGCGGTTATGGCTACACCTTC